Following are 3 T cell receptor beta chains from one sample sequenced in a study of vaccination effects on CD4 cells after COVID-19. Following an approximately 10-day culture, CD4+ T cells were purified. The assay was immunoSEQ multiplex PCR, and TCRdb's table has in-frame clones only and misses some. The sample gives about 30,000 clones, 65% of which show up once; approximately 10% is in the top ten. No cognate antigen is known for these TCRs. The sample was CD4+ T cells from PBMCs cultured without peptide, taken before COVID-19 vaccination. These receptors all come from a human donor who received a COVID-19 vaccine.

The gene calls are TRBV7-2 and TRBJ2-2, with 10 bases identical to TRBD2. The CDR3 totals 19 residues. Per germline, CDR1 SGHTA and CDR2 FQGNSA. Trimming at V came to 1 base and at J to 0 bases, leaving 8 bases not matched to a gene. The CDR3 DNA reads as TGTGCCAGCAGCTTAGACGCTAGCGGGAGAACCGCGAACACCGGGGAGCTGTTTTTT. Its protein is CASSLDASGRTANTGELFF.

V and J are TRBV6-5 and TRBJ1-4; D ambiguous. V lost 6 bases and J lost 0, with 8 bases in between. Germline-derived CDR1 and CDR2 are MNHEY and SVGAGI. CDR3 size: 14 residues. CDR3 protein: CASRAPSTNEKLFF. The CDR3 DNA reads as TGTGCCAGCAGGGCACCGTCAACTAATGAAAAACTGTTTTTT.

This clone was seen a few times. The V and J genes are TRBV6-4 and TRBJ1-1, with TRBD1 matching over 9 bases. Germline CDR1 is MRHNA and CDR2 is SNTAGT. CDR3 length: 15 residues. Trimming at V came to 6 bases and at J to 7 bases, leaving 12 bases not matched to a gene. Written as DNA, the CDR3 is TGTGCCAGCAGCCGAGCGGACAGGGGTCACGGTGAAGCTTTCTTT. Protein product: CASSRADRGHGEAFF.